This TCR beta chain emerged from a study of CXCR4 blockade with PD-1 therapy in pancreatic cancer. Study-wide findings and caveats: Frequent tumor clones were encoded by many distinct rearrangements, suggesting shared antigens.

The CDR3 is 14 residues long. Trimming pared 4 bases from V and 4 bases from J, leaving 13 bases between. The V gene's germline CDR1 is MDHEN and CDR2 SYDVKM. Of note for this clone: Its antigen is as yet unknown.

The repertoire was sequenced with immunoSEQ multiplex PCR; TCRdb's copy has only in-frame clones and lacks some. Here the sample spans 15,000 or so clones, around 72% being singletons. This rearrangement joins TRBV28 to TRBJ1-2; D not certain. This TCR was sampled from a human donor with pancreatic ductal adenocarcinoma. The sample consisted of tumor tissue. This CDR3 is CASSSAGLLYGYTF. In DNA, the CDR3 is TGTGCCAGCAGTTCCGCCGGGTTACTCTATGGCTACACCTTC.